Listed below are T cell receptor beta chains from one sample, sequenced in a study of CD8 T cells in ankylosing spondylitis. One entry per CDR3 protein results from TCRdb running MiXCR on the 5' RACE reads. The repertoire consists of about 190,000 distinct CDR3 sequences, with 13% occurring once and the leading ten covering 11%. The sample consisted of blood, either unsorted or a sorted T cell fraction (not recorded which). All receptors come from a female donor with ankylosing spondylitis or in good health (not recorded which). Each CDR3 is given with its conserved first and last residue. The D gene is left open where the match is weak. A row's size may be missing; if present it is once, few, many or a size class.

abundance: few; v_gene: TRBV4-3; j_gene: TRBJ1-4; d_gene: NA; CDR3aa: CASSQDGQPNEKLFF; CDR3nt: TGCGCCAGCAGCCAAGACGGACAGCCGAATGAAAAACTGTTTTTT
abundance: many; v_gene: TRBV5-1; j_gene: TRBJ2-3; d_gene: NA; CDR3aa: CASTAGQDYDTQYF; CDR3nt: TGCGCCAGCACGGCGGGACAAGATTACGATACGCAGTATTTT
abundance: many; v_gene: TRBV3-1; j_gene: TRBJ2-2; d_gene: NA; CDR3aa: CASSQVTVGTGELFF; CDR3nt: TGTGCCAGCAGCCAAGTCACCGTGGGCACCGGGGAGCTGTTTTTT
abundance: NA; v_gene: TRBV12-3/TRBV12-4; j_gene: TRBJ2-7; d_gene: NA; CDR3aa: CASSLAGDGSYEQYF; CDR3nt: TGTGCCAGCAGTTTAGCGGGGGACGGATCCTACGAGCAGTACTTC
abundance: few; v_gene: TRBV7-2; j_gene: TRBJ2-7; d_gene: NA; CDR3aa: CASSSGIVPLEQYF; CDR3nt: TGTGCCAGCAGCTCGGGGATTGTCCCCCTCGAGCAGTACTTC
abundance: many; v_gene: TRBV20-1; j_gene: TRBJ1-1; d_gene: NA; CDR3aa: CSARKENTEAFF; CDR3nt: TGCAGTGCTAGAAAGGAGAACACTGAAGCTTTCTTT
abundance: NA; v_gene: TRBV15; j_gene: TRBJ2-3; d_gene: NA; CDR3aa: CATSRAQTTADTQYF; CDR3nt: TGTGCCACCAGCAGAGCACAGACGACAGCGGATACGCAGTATTTT
abundance: many; v_gene: TRBV24-1; j_gene: TRBJ2-6; d_gene: NA; CDR3aa: CATSDSPGRISGANVLTF; CDR3nt: TGTGCCACCAGTGATAGCCCGGGACGGATCTCTGGGGCCAACGTCCTGACTTTC
abundance: many; v_gene: TRBV5-1; j_gene: TRBJ1-5; d_gene: NA; CDR3aa: CASSPGPGGQPQHF; CDR3nt: TGCGCCAGCAGTCCAGGGCCTGGAGGTCAGCCCCAGCATTTT
abundance: few; v_gene: TRBV5-1; j_gene: TRBJ2-1; d_gene: NA; CDR3aa: CASSRRELNRGNEQFF; CDR3nt: TGCGCCAGCAGCCGTCGGGAGCTTAACCGGGGGAATGAGCAGTTCTTC
abundance: few; v_gene: TRBV5-1; j_gene: TRBJ2-3; d_gene: NA; CDR3aa: CASRGVSTDTQYF; CDR3nt: TGCGCCAGCCGGGGCGTAAGCACAGATACGCAGTATTTT
abundance: many; v_gene: TRBV6-1; j_gene: TRBJ1-5; d_gene: NA; CDR3aa: CASAGEVANQPQHF; CDR3nt: TGTGCCAGCGCGGGGGAGGTTGCCAATCAGCCCCAGCATTTT
abundance: few; v_gene: TRBV4-3; j_gene: TRBJ2-7; d_gene: NA; CDR3aa: CASSQGRIYEQYF; CDR3nt: TGCGCCAGCAGCCAAGGACGGATCTACGAGCAGTACTTC
abundance: many; v_gene: TRBV7-2; j_gene: TRBJ2-1; d_gene: TRBD2; CDR3aa: CASSLLAGTRNEQFF; CDR3nt: TGTGCCAGCAGCTTACTAGCGGGAACGAGGAATGAGCAGTTCTTC
abundance: few; v_gene: TRBV4-3; j_gene: TRBJ1-2; d_gene: NA; CDR3aa: CASSQGGQGVGYTF; CDR3nt: TGCGCCAGCAGCCAAGGTGGGCAGGGAGTTGGCTACACCTTC
abundance: many; v_gene: TRBV27; j_gene: TRBJ2-1; d_gene: TRBD2; CDR3aa: CASSLSVAGVIYNEQFF; CDR3nt: TGTGCCAGCAGTTTATCGGTAGCGGGGGTTATCTACAATGAGCAGTTCTTC
abundance: few; v_gene: TRBV27; j_gene: TRBJ2-7; d_gene: TRBD2; CDR3aa: CASGRWGGSYEQYF; CDR3nt: TGTGCCAGCGGTCGGTGGGGGGGTTCCTACGAGCAGTACTTC
abundance: many; v_gene: TRBV20-1; j_gene: TRBJ1-4; d_gene: TRBD1; CDR3aa: CSARDVAGGSEKLFF; CDR3nt: TGCAGTGCTAGAGATGTGGCAGGGGGAAGCGAAAAACTGTTTTTT
abundance: few; v_gene: TRBV3-1; j_gene: TRBJ1-3; d_gene: NA; CDR3aa: CASSQVRQGSGNTIYF; CDR3nt: TGTGCCAGCAGCCAAGTTCGGCAGGGTTCAGGAAACACCATATATTTT
abundance: few; v_gene: TRBV7-3; j_gene: TRBJ2-1; d_gene: NA; CDR3aa: CASSPDMGQEQFF; CDR3nt: TGTGCCAGCAGCCCGGACATGGGCCAGGAGCAGTTCTTC
abundance: many; v_gene: TRBV29-1; j_gene: TRBJ2-2; d_gene: NA; CDR3aa: CSVGQFGTGELFF; CDR3nt: TGCAGCGTTGGTCAGTTCGGCACCGGGGAGCTGTTTTTT
abundance: NA; v_gene: TRBV25-1; j_gene: TRBJ1-2; d_gene: NA; CDR3aa: CASSIRDGYTF; CDR3nt: TGTGCCAGCAGTATTAGGGATGGCTACACCTTC
abundance: many; v_gene: TRBV7-9; j_gene: TRBJ1-4; d_gene: TRBD1; CDR3aa: CASSAGGAGEKLFF; CDR3nt: TGTGCCAGCAGCGCAGGGGGCGCGGGGGAAAAACTGTTTTTT
abundance: NA; v_gene: TRBV3-1; j_gene: TRBJ2-1; d_gene: NA; CDR3aa: CASSQAVANEQFF; CDR3nt: TGTGCCAGCAGCCAAGCAGTTGCGAATGAGCAGTTCTTC